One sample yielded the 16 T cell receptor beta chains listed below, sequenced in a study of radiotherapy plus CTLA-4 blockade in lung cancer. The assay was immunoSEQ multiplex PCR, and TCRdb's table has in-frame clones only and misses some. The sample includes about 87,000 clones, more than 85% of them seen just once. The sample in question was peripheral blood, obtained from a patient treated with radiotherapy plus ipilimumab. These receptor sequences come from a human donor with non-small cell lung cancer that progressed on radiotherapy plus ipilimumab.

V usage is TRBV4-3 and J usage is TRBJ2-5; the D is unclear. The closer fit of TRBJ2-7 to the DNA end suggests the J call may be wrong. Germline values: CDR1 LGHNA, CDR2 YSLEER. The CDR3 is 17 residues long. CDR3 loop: CASSQEVMYTTLYEQYF. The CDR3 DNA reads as TGCGCCAGCAGCCAAGAGGTCATGTACACCACCCTCTACGAGCAGTACTTC.

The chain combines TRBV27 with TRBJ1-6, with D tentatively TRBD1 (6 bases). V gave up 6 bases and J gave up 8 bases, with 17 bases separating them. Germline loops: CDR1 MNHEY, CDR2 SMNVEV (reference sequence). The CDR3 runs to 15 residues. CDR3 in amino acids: CASSPLDRPYSPLHF. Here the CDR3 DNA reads TGTGCCAGCAGCCCCCTAGACAGGCCCTATTCACCCCTCCACTTT.

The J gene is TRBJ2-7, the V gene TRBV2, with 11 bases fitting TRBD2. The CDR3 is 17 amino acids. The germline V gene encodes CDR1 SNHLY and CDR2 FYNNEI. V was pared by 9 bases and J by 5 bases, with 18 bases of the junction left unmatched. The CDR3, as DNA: TGTGCCAGACGCGGGGAGGGTCCTAGCGGGAGGCTGAACGAGCAGTACTTC. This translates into CARRGEGPSGRLNEQYF.

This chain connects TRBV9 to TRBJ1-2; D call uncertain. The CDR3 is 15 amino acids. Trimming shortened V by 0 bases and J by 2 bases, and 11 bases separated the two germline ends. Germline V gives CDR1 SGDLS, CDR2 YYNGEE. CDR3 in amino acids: CASSVDQVPNYGYTF. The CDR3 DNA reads TGTGCCAGCAGCGTAGATCAGGTCCCGAACTATGGCTACACCTTC.

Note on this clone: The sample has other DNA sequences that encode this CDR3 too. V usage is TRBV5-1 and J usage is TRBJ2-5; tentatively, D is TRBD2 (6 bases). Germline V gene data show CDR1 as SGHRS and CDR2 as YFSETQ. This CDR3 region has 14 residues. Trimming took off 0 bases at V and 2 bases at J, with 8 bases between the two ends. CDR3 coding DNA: TGCGCCAGCAGCTTGGGGGCGGGACAAGAGACCCAGTACTTC. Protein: CASSLGAGQETQYF.

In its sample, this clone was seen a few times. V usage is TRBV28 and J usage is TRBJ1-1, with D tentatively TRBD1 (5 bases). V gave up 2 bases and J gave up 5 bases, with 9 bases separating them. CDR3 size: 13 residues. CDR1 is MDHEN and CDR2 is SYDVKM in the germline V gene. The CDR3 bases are TGTGCCAGCAGTTTAAACCGGGGGACTGAAGCTTTCTTT. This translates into CASSLNRGTEAFF.

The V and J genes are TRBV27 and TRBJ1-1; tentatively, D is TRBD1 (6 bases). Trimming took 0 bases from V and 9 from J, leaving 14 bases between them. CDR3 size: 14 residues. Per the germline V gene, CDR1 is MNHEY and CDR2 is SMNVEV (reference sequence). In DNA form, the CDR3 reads TGTGCCAGCAGTTTATCCGGGGGGCAGGGGAAAGCTTTCTTT. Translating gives CASSLSGGQGKAFF.

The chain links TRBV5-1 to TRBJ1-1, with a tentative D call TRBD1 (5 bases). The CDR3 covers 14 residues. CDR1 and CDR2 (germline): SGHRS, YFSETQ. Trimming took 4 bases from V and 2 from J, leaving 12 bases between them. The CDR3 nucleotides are TGCGCCAGCAGCAATCCGACAGTAAACACTGAAGCTTTCTTT. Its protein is CASSNPTVNTEAFF. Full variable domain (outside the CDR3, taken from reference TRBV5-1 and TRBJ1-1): KAGVTQTPRYLIKTRGQQVTLSCSPISGHRSVSWYQQTPGQGLQFLFEYFSETQRNKGNFPGRFSGRQFSNSRSEMNVSTLELGDSALYLCASSNPTVNTEAFFGQGTRLTVV.

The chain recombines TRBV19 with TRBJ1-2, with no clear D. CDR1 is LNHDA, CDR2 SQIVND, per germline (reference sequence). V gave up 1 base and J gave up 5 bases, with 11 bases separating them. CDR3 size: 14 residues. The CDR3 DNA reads TGTGCCAGTAGTATAGTGCCGCTGTCTTATGGCTACACCTTC. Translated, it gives CASSIVPLSYGYTF.

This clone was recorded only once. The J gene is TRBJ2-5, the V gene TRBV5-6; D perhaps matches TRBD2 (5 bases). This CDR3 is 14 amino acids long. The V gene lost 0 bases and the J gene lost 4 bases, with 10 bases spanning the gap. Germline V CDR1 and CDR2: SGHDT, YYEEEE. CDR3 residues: CASSLVLSGETQYF. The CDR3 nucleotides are TGTGCCAGCAGCTTGGTGCTAAGCGGAGAGACCCAGTACTTC.

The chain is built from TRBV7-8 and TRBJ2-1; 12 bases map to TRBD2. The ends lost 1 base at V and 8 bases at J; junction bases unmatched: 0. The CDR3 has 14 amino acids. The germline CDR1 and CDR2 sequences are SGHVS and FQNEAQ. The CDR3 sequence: CASSLGLAGDEQFF. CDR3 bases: TGTGCCAGCAGCTTAGGACTAGCGGGGGATGAGCAGTTCTTC.

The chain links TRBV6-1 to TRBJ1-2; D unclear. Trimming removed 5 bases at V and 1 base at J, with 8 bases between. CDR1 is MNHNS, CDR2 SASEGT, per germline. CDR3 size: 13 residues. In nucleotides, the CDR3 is TGTGCCAGCAGTTTTAGCAGTAACTATGGCTACACCTTC. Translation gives CASSFSSNYGYTF.

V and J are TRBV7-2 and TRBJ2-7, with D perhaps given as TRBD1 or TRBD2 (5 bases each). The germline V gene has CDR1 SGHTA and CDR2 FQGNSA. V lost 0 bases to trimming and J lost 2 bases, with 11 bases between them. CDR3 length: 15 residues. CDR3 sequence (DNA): TGTGCCAGCAGCTTAGCCCCGGGGACCCCCTACGAGCAGTACTTC. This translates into CASSLAPGTPYEQYF.

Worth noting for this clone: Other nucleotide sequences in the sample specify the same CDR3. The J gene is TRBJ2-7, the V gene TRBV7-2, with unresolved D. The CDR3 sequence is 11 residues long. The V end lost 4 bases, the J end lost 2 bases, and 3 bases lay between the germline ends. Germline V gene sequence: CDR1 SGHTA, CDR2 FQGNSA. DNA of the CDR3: TGTGCCAGCAGCTCTGCCTACGAGCAGTACTTC. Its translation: CASSSAYEQYF.

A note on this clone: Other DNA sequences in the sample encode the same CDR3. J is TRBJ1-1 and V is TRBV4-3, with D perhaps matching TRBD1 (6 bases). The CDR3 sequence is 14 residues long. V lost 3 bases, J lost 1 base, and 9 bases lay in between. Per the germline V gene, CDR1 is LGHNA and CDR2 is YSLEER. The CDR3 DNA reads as TGCGCCAGCAGCCAGGAACAGGGGAACACTGAAGCTTTCTTT. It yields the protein CASSQEQGNTEAFF.

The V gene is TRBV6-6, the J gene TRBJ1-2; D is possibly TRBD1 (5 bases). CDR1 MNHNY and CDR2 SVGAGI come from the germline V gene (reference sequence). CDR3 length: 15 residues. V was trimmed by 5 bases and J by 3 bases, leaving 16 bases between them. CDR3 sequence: CASSEPLGADYGYTF. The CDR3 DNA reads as TGTGCCAGCAGTGAGCCTCTCGGGGCGGACTATGGCTACACCTTC.